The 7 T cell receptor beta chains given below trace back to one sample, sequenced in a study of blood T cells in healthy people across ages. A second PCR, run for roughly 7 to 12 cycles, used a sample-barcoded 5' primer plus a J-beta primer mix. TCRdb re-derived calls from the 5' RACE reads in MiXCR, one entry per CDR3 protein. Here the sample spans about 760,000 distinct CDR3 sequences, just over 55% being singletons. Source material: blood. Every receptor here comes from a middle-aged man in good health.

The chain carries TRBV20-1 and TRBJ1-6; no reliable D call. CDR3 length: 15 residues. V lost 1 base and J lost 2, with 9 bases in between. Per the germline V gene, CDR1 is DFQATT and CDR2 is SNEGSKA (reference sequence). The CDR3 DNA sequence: TGCAGTGCTAGAGCGGCTGGGGCCTATAATTCACCCCTCCACTTT. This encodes CSARAAGAYNSPLHF.

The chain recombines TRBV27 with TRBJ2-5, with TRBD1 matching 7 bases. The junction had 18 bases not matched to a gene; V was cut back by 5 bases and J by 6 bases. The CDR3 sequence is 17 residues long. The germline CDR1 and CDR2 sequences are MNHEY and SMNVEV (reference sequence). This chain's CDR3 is CASSPRPSQGFKKTQYF. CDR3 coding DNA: TGTGCCAGCAGTCCGAGGCCTTCACAGGGGTTTAAAAAGACCCAGTACTTC.

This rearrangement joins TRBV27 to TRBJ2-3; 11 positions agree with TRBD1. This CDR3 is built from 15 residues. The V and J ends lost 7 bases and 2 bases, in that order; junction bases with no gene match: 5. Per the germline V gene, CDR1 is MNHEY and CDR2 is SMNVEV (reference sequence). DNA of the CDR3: TGTGCCAGCATCCAGGACAGGGGGCACACAGATACGCAGTATTTT. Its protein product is CASIQDRGHTDTQYF.

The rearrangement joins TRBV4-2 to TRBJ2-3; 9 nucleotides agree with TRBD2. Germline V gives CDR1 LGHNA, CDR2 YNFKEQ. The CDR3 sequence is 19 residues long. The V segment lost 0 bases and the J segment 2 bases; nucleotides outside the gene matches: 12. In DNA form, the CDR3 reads TGTGCCAGCAGCCAAGAGTCGGTGAATAGCGGGAGACCCACAGATACGCAGTATTTT. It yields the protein CASSQESVNSGRPTDTQYF.

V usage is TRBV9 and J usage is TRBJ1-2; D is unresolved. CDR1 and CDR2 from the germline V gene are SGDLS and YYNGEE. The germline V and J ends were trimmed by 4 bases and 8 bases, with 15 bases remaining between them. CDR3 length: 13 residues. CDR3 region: CASSTTDGVGYTF. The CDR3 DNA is TGTGCCAGCAGCACCACGGACGGGGTAGGCTACACCTTC. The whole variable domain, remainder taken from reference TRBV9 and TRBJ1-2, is DSGVTQTPKHLITATGQRVTLRCSPRSGDLSVYWYQQSLDQGLQFLIQYYNGEERAKGNILERFSAQQFPDLHSELNLSSLELGDSALYFCASSTTDGVGYTFGSGTRLTVV.

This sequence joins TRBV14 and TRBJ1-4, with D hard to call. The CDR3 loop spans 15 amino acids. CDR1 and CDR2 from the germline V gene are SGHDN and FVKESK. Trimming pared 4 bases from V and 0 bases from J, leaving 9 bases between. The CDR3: CASSLFRTTNEKLFF. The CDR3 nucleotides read TGTGCCAGCAGCCTATTTAGGACAACTAATGAAAAACTGTTTTTT.

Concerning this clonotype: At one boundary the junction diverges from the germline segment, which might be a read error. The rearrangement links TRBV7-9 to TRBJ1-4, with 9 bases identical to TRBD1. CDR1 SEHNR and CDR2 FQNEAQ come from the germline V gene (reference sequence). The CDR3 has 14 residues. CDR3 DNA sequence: TGTGCCGGCAGCTCCGGGACAGGGATGGAAAAACTGTTTTTT. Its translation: CAGSSGTGMEKLFF. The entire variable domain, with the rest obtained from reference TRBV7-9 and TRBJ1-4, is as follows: DTGVSQNPRHKITKRGQNVTFRCDPISEHNRLYWYRQTLGQGPEFLTYFQNEAQLEKSRLLSDRFSAERPKGSFSTLEIQRTEQGDSAMYLCAGSSGTGMEKLFFGSGTQLSVL.